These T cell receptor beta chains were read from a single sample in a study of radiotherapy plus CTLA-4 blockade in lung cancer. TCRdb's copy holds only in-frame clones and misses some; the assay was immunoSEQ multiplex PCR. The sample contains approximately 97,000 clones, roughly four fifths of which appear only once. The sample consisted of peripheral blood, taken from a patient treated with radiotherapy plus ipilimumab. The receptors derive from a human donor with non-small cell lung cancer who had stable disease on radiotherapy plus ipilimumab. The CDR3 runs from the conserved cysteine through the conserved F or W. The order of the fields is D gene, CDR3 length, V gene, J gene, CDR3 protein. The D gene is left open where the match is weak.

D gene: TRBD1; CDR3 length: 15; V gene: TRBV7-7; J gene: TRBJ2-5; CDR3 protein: CASSLAGQGKETQYF
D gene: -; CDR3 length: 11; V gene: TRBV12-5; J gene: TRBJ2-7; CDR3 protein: CASAINRDISF
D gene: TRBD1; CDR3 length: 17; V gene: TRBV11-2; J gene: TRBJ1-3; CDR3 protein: CASSGDRGPWSGNTIYF
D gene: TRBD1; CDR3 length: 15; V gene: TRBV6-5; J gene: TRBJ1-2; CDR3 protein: CASSYSQGEYYGYTF
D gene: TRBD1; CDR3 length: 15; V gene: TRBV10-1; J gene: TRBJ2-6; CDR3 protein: CASKQGNSGANVLTF
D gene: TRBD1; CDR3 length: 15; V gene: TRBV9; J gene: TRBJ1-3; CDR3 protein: CASSASGTGGNTIYF
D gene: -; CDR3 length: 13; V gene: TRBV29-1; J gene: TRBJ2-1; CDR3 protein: CSGGDFQVNEQFF
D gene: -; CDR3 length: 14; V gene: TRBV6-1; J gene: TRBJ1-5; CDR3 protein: CASSEGGGNQPQHF
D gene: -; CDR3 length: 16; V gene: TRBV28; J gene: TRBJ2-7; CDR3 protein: CASSPNTGLPPGEQYF
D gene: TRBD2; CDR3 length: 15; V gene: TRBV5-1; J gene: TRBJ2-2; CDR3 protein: CASSFGLENTGELFF